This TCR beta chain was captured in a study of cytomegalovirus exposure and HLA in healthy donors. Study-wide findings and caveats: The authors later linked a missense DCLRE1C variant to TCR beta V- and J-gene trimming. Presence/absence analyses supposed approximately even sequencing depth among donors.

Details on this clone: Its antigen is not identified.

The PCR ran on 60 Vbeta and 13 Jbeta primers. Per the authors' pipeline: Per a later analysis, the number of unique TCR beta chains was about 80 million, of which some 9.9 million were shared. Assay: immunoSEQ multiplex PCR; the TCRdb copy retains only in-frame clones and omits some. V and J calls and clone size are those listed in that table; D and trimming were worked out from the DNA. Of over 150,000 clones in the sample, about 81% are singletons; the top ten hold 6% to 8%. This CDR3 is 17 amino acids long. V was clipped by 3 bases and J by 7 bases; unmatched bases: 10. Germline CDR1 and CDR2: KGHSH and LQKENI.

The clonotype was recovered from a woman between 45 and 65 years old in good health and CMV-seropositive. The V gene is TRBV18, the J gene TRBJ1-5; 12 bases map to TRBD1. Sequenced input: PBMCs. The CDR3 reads CASSPIGGQGARQPQHF. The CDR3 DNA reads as TGTGCCAGCTCACCCATAGGGGGACAGGGGGCACGGCAGCCCCAGCATTTT.